The sequence of this T cell receptor (beta chain) was determined in a study of early T cells in non-severe SARS-CoV-2 infection. At the level of the study: Sequenced bulk RNA came from whole blood that was unsorted, and chains were unpaired. Study findings and constraints: Anti-spike CD8 responses were favored by VDJdb matching, which missed private and CD4 specificities.

The CDR3 runs to 15 residues. The V end lost 5 bases, the J end lost 1 base, and 14 bases lay between the germline ends. Germline CDR1 MNHNY, CDR2 SVGAGI (reference sequence). This clonotype has at least ten counts. Its specificity is unknown. Unique molecular identifiers were added to individual cDNA molecules. TCRdb itself ran the 5' RACE reads through MiXCR, one entry per CDR3 protein. Counted here are about 59,000 distinct CDR3 sequences, about 10% occurring once; the ten biggest clones make up 1.5% to 2%. This rearrangement joins TRBV6-6 to TRBJ1-1, with D unclear. Specimen: whole blood. The TCR comes from an adult who was a healthcare worker with PCR-confirmed SARS-CoV-2 infection or an uninfected control (not recorded which). The chain's CDR3 is CASSSGGVRNTEAFF. The CDR3 coding sequence is TGTGCCAGCAGTAGCGGTGGGGTTAGGAACACTGAAGCTTTCTTT.